This T cell receptor beta chain is drawn from a study of identical twins. CDR3 length: 15 amino acids. Germline V gene sequence: CDR1 MDHEN, CDR2 SYDVKM. V lost 5 bases and J lost 5; bases outside the gene matches: 11. This clonotype was seen a few times. TCRdb independently ran MiXCR on the 5' RACE reads; one entry per CDR3 protein. The repertoire has some 1,700,000 distinct CDR3 sequences, 25% to 35% of them found once; the top ten carry about 0.25%. The genes are TRBV28 and TRBJ2-5; TRBD2 aligns across 7 bases. The clonotype was recovered from a newborn girl in good health. Sequenced material: cord blood. The CDR3 loop reads CASSARDYPRETQYF. CDR3 DNA: TGTGCCAGCAGTGCCCGGGACTATCCTAGGGAGACCCAGTACTTC.